Listed below are T cell receptor beta chains from one sample, sequenced in a study of cytomegalovirus exposure and HLA in healthy donors. Clones were sequenced by immunoSEQ multiplex PCR, and TCRdb holds only the in-frame ones, with some missing. The sample includes fewer than 130,000 clones. The sequencing input was PBMCs. These receptors came from a man aged 45 to 65 in good health and CMV-seronegative. The CDR3 runs from the conserved cysteine through the conserved F or W. Fields, in order: D gene, V gene, J gene, CDR3 DNA, CDR3 protein. A D gene is named only where the DNA matches it firmly.

D: .; V: TRBV5-6; J: TRBJ2-7; DNA: TGTGCCAGCAGCGTACGGGAGCAGTACTTC; CDR3: CASSVREQYF
D: .; V: TRBV6-5; J: TRBJ1-3; DNA: TGTGCCAGCAGCCCGCCAGGGGTCGGAAACACCATATATTTT; CDR3: CASSPPGVGNTIYF
D: TRBD1; V: TRBV4-1; J: TRBJ1-2; DNA: TGCGCCAGCAGCCAACTACAGGGGGAAATGATTGGCTACACCTTC; CDR3: CASSQLQGEMIGYTF
D: TRBD1; V: TRBV6-1; J: TRBJ2-7; DNA: TGTGCCAGCACTCTCCATGGACAGGGCTACGAGCAGTACTTC; CDR3: CASTLHGQGYEQYF
D: .; V: TRBV11-2; J: TRBJ1-3; DNA: TGTGCCAGCAGCTCGGTATCGTCCCCCGGCTCTGGAAACACCATATATTTT; CDR3: CASSSVSSPGSGNTIYF
D: .; V: TRBV5-1; J: TRBJ2-3; DNA: TGCGCCAGCAGCACACTGGGGGAGGCCACAGATACGCAGTATTTT; CDR3: CASSTLGEATDTQYF
D: .; V: TRBV5-1; J: TRBJ2-3; DNA: TGCGCCAGCAGCTTGTCACAGGGTCAGACAGATACGCAGTATTTT; CDR3: CASSLSQGQTDTQYF
D: .; V: TRBV13; J: TRBJ1-3; DNA: TGTGCCAGCAGCAGGAGCATCTCTGGAAACACCATATATTTT; CDR3: CASSRSISGNTIYF
D: TRBD1; V: TRBV27; J: TRBJ1-4; DNA: TGTGCCAGCAGTAGGTCCGGGACAGGGATAGGAAAACTGTTTTTT; CDR3: CASSRSGTGIGKLFF
D: .; V: TRBV15; J: TRBJ1-2; DNA: TGTGCCACCAGCAGAGAGGCCGCGGCTAACTATGGCTACACCTTC; CDR3: CATSREAAANYGYTF
D: .; V: TRBV4-2; J: TRBJ2-7; DNA: TGTGCCAGCAGCACGGACAGAAGGGAGCAGTACTTC; CDR3: CASSTDRREQYF
D: TRBD1; V: TRBV15; J: TRBJ2-7; DNA: TGTGCCACCAGCAGACTGGACAGGGGAGACTCCTACGAGCAGTACTTC; CDR3: CATSRLDRGDSYEQYF
D: TRBD2; V: TRBV5-4; J: TRBJ2-6; DNA: TGTGCCAGCAGGATGGGGGGGGCTGGGGCCAACGTCCTGACTTTC; CDR3: CASRMGGAGANVLTF
D: .; V: TRBV19; J: TRBJ1-5; DNA: TGTGCCAGTAGTATTCGGACACCAAGCAATCAGCCCCAGCATTTT; CDR3: CASSIRTPSNQPQHF
D: TRBD1; V: TRBV30; J: TRBJ2-1; DNA: TGTGCCTGGAGTACTGGACAGGGCTACAATGAGCAGTTCTTC; CDR3: CAWSTGQGYNEQFF
D: TRBD1; V: TRBV5-4; J: TRBJ2-2; DNA: TGTGCCAGCAGCCCGGGGGACAGGGGGATCACCGGGGAGCTGTTTTTT; CDR3: CASSPGDRGITGELFF
D: .; V: TRBV13; J: TRBJ2-3; DNA: TGTGCCAGCAGCTTACAATCAGTTTCAGATACGCAGTATTTT; CDR3: CASSLQSVSDTQYF
D: .; V: TRBV19; J: TRBJ1-2; DNA: TGTGCCAGTAGTATGCGGCAGCTTTATGGCTACACCTTC; CDR3: CASSMRQLYGYTF
D: .; V: TRBV30; J: TRBJ1-1; DNA: TGTGCCTGGAGCGGGGGAATCGCCACTGAAGCTTTCTTT; CDR3: CAWSGGIATEAFF
D: .; V: TRBV19; J: TRBJ1-5; DNA: TGTGCCAGTACCTCGACAGGCGGGTATGGCAATCAGCCCCAGCATTTT; CDR3: CASTSTGGYGNQPQHF
D: .; V: TRBV7-2; J: TRBJ1-1; DNA: TGTGCCAGCAGCTTTTGGACAGACACTGAAGCTTTCTTT; CDR3: CASSFWTDTEAFF
D: .; V: TRBV11-2; J: TRBJ1-4; DNA: TGTGCCAGCAGCTTAGATCGGGGATTAATGTTTTTT; CDR3: CASSLDRGLMFF